These T cell receptor beta chains were read from a single sample in a study of vaccination and CD4 T cells after COVID-19. MiXCR was run by TCRdb on the PCR reads, yielding one entry per CDR3 protein. The sample lists 9,500 to 15,000 distinct CDR3 sequences; around 30% were seen once. These receptors are not linked to any known antigen. What was sequenced was cultured CD4+ T cells from blood. Receptors were obtained from a human donor with COVID-19. Both conserved end residues are part of each CDR3. Fields, in order: J gene, clone size, V gene, D gene, CDR3 protein. A D gene is named only where the DNA matches it firmly. Expanded clones are given a class, and other clones once, few, many or no size at all.

J gene: TRBJ2-3
clone size: once
V gene: TRBV5-8
D gene: -
CDR3 protein: CASSFSFGTDTQYF

J gene: TRBJ2-5
clone size: -
V gene: TRBV20-1
D gene: TRBD2
CDR3 protein: CSGLAGGREETQYF

J gene: TRBJ2-3
clone size: -
V gene: TRBV6-2/TRBV6-3
D gene: -
CDR3 protein: CASSLGPALDTQYF

J gene: TRBJ2-3
clone size: few
V gene: TRBV6-1
D gene: -
CDR3 protein: CASKPLDVGGSTDTQYF

J gene: TRBJ2-2
clone size: few
V gene: TRBV19
D gene: -
CDR3 protein: CASSIETRGQGKDTGELFF

J gene: TRBJ1-1
clone size: -
V gene: TRBV9
D gene: TRBD1
CDR3 protein: CASSAGTGDTEAFF

J gene: TRBJ2-2
clone size: -
V gene: TRBV28
D gene: -
CDR3 protein: CASSLYSTGELFF

J gene: TRBJ2-1
clone size: -
V gene: TRBV27
D gene: TRBD2
CDR3 protein: CASSPGTSGGLAYNEQFF

J gene: TRBJ1-5
clone size: -
V gene: TRBV12-3/TRBV12-4
D gene: TRBD1
CDR3 protein: CASRYGQGSVSQPQHF

J gene: TRBJ2-7
clone size: -
V gene: TRBV20-1
D gene: TRBD1
CDR3 protein: CSASGTGRGYEQYF

J gene: TRBJ2-5
clone size: few
V gene: TRBV27
D gene: -
CDR3 protein: CASSLNWYQETQYF

J gene: TRBJ1-5
clone size: -
V gene: TRBV28
D gene: -
CDR3 protein: CASSSGQGNQPQHF

J gene: TRBJ2-1
clone size: -
V gene: TRBV11-1
D gene: TRBD2
CDR3 protein: CASSPPGRDYNEQFF

J gene: TRBJ2-5
clone size: -
V gene: TRBV7-3
D gene: TRBD2
CDR3 protein: CASSPGGFETQYF

J gene: TRBJ1-2
clone size: few
V gene: TRBV6-5
D gene: -
CDR3 protein: CASSYSGGSNYGYTF

J gene: TRBJ2-1
clone size: -
V gene: TRBV6-4
D gene: TRBD1
CDR3 protein: CASSVVGRGQDNEQFF

J gene: TRBJ1-1
clone size: few
V gene: TRBV2
D gene: -
CDR3 protein: CASSVQTLGGEAFF